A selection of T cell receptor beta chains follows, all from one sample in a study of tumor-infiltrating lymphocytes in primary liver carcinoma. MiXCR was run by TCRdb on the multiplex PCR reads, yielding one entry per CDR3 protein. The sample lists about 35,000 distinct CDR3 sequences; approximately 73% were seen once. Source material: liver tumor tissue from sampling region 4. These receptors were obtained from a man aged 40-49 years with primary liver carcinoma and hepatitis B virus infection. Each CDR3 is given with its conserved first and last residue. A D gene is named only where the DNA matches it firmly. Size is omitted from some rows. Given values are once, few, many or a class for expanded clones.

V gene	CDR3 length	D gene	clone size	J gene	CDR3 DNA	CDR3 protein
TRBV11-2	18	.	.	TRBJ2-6	TGTGCCAGGAGCAGGTGGGTACCAAATCTCTCTGGGGCCAACGTCCTGACTTTC	CARSRWVPNLSGANVLTF
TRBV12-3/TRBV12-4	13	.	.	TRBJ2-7	TGTGCCTGCAGTTTAGGCCGCAGGTACGAGCAGTATTTC	CACSLGRRYEQYF
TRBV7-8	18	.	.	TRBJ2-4	TGTGCCAGCAGCTTAGGGTGGTGGTCGCGTTTGGACAAATACATTCAGTACTTC	CASSLGWWSRLDKYIQYF
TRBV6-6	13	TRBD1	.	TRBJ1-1	TGTGCCAACAGCGCAGGGGGGACTACTGAAGCTTTCTTC	CANSAGGTTEAFF
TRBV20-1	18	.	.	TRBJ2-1	TGCAGTGCTAGAGATCGTTTTGCGGGTAGAAGCTCCTACGACGAGCAGTTCTTC	CSARDRFAGRSSYDEQFF
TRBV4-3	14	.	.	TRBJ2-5	TGCGCCGGCAGCCAAGGAGACGCCAGATCGACCCAGTACTTC	CAGSQGDARSTQYF
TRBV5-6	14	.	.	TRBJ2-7	TGTGCCAGTAGCTTCCGATCGAGATCCTACGAGCAGTACTTC	CASSFRSRSYEQYF
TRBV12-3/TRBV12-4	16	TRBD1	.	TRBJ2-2	TGTGCCAGTAGCCTCGGGACAGGGGGGTTGTTCGGGGAGCTGTTTTTC	CASSLGTGGLFGELFF
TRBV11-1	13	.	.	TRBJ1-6	TGTGTCAGCAGCCGGACAGTGGTTTCACCCTTCCACTTT	CVSSRTVVSPFHF
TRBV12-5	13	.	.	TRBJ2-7	TGTACCAGTGAGGGGACCGAATCCTACGAGCAGTACTTC	CTSEGTESYEQYF
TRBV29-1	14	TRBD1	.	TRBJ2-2	TGCAGCGCCCGAAGACAGGGTAACACCGGGGAGATGTTTTTT	CSARRQGNTGEMFF
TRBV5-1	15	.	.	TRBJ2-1	TGCGCCAGCAGCTCTCAGGGGGACTCCTACAATGAGCAATCCTTC	CASSSQGDSYNEQSF
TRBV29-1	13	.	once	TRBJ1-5	TGCAGCGTTGTCAGACATATCAATCAGCCCCAGCATTTC	CSVVRHINQPQHF
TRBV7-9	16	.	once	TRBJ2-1	TGTGCCAGCAGATTAGTCACTAACGGGAGAAACAATGAGCAGTTCTTC	CASRLVTNGRNNEQFF
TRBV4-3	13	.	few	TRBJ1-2	TGCGCCAGCAGCCAAGCCGGAAACTGTGGCTATACCTTC	CASSQAGNCGYTF
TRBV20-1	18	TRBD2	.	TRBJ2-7	TGCAGTGCTAGAGGGGGGGCCCCACTTAGCGGGAGCTTCTACGAGCAGTACTTC	CSARGGAPLSGSFYEQYF
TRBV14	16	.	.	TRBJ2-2	TGTGCCAGCAGTACCAGAGGACAGTCCAACACCGGGGAGCTGTTTTTT	CASSTRGQSNTGELFF
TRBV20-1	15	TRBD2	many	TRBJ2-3	TGCAGTGCTAGAAACCTAGCGGGGAGCACAGATACGCAGTATTTT	CSARNLAGSTDTQYF
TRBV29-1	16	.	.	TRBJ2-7	TGTAGCGCCATGACATCTGGGACCGGCACTCCCTTCGAGCCGTATTTC	CSAMTSGTGTPFEPYF
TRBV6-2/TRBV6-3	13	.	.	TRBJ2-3	TGTGCCAGCAGTCCCGGAGGGGCGGCTACGTTGTATTTT	CASSPGGAATLYF
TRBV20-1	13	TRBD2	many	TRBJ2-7	TGCAGTGCTAGGGGGACTAGCGACTACGAGCAGTACTTC	CSARGTSDYEQYF
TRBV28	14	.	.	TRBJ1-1	TGTGCCAGCTTCAACACCCCAGGGGACATTGAAGCTTTATTT	CASFNTPGDIEALF
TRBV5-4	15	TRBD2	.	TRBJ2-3	TGTGCCAGCAGCTTGATCACTAGCGGCACAGATACGCAGTATTTT	CASSLITSGTDTQYF
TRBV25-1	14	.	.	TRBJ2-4	TGTACCAGCAGTGAATCGACATGGCTTAATATTCAGTACTTC	CTSSESTWLNIQYF
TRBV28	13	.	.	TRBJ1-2	TGTGCCAGCAGTCTAGCCCACAACTTCGGCTACACCTTC	CASSLAHNFGYTF
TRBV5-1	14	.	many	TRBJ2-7	TGCGCCAGCAGGGAGACCATCTTAAACGGCGAGCAGTACTTC	CASRETILNGEQYF
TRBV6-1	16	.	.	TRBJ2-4	TGTGTCAGCATAGCCGCAGGGGGGTTCGGCAAAAACATTCAGTACTTC	CVSIAAGGFGKNIQYF
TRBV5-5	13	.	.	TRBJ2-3	TGTGCCAGAAGCTTGGCGAACTGGGACCCGCAGTATTTT	CARSLANWDPQYF
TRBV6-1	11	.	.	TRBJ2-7	TGTGCCAGCTGTGGACTCTACGAGCAGAACTTC	CASCGLYEQNF
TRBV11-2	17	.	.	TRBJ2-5	TGTGCCAGCAGCTTAGGGGTAGCTTTCCGACTCCAAGGGACCCAGTACTTC	CASSLGVAFRLQGTQYF
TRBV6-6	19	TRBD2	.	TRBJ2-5	TGTGCCAGCCAATGGGGTTTACTGACTAGCGGGAGGGCCGTAGAGACCCAGTACTTC	CASQWGLLTSGRAVETQYF
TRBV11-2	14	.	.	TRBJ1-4	TGTGCCAGCAGCTTAGATCTTAGGGGACTCAGACTGTTTTTT	CASSLDLRGLRLFF
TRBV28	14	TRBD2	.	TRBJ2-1	TGTGCCAGCAGCGCCAGGACTAGGGTAAATGAGCAGTTCTTC	CASSARTRVNEQFF
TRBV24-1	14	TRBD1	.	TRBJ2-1	TGTGCCTCTAAGGACCCAGGGGGCGCCGATGTTGAGTTCTTC	CASKDPGGADVEFF
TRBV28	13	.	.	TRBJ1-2	TGCGTCAGCAGTATGGACATAATCTATGGCTACACCTTC	CVSSMDIIYGYTF
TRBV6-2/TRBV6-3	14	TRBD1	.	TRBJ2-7	TGTGCCAGCAGCCCCCGGGACAGGGCCCACGACCAGTATTTC	CASSPRDRAHDQYF
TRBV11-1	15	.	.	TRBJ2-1	TGTGCCAACAGCTTCCAGGAACCGCTGGACAATGAGCAGTTCTTC	CANSFQEPLDNEQFF
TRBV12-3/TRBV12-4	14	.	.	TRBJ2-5	TGTGCCAGCGCTCAGGTACATTCCCAAGAGACCCAGTATTTC	CASAQVHSQETQYF
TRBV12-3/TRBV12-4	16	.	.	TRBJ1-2	TGTGCCAGCCTACGGGGGACTCAGCGTGCTAACTATGGCTACACCTTC	CASLRGTQRANYGYTF
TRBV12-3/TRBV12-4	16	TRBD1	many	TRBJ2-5	TGTGCCAGCACTTCGGGGACAGGGGGTGTAAAAGAGACCCAGTACTTC	CASTSGTGGVKETQYF
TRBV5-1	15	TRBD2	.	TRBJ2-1	TGCGCCAGTAGCTCGACTAGCGGGAGGGCCCATGAGCAGTTCTTC	CASSSTSGRAHEQFF
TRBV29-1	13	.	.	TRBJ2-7	TGCAGCGTCTATACAGGATATATCGACGAGCAGTACTTC	CSVYTGYIDEQYF
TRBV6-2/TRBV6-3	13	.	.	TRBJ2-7	TGTGCCAGTAGTCGCGAGGTACCCTACGAGCAGTACTTC	CASSREVPYEQYF
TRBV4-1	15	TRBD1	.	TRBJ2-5	TGCGCCAGCAGCCACACGGGACAGACGCAAGAGACCCAGTACTTC	CASSHTGQTQETQYF
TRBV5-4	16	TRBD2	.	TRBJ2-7	TGTGCCAGCAGATTGGACTTAGCGGGAGGGCCTTGCGAGCAGTATTTC	CASRLDLAGGPCEQYF
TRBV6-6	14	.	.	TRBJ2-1	TGTGCCAGCAGTTACGGCCAGGGAGGTGACGAGCAGTTCTTC	CASSYGQGGDEQFF
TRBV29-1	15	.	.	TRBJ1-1	TGCAGTATTGGTAGGGGCTGGGTGATGAACACTGAAGCTTTCTTT	CSIGRGWVMNTEAFF
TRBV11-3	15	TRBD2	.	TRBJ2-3	TGTGCCAGCAGCCCGGGGGGACTCCAGGGCGGAGCACACTATTTT	CASSPGGLQGGAHYF
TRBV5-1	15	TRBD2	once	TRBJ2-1	TGCGCCAGCAGCTTTACGGGGGGTCTTGGGGGTGACCAGTTCTTC	CASSFTGGLGGDQFF
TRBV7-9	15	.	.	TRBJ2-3	TGTGCCAGCAGCTCAGGCGGGGACGGGGCAGATACGCAGTATTTT	CASSSGGDGADTQYF
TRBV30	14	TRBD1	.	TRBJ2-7	TGTGCCTGGAGTAATAACGGGACAGGGGACGAGCACTACTTC	CAWSNNGTGDEHYF
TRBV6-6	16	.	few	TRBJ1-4	TGTGCCAGCAGTAACCAGGACAGTGGGCGAGGCGAAAAACTGTTTTTT	CASSNQDSGRGEKLFF
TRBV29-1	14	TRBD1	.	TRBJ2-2	TGCAGCGTTGGGACAGGGCCTGACATCGGGGAGCTGTTTTTT	CSVGTGPDIGELFF
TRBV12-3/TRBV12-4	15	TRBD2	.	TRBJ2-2	TGTGCCAGCAGTTTAGTCCTGGGGCGCGGGGGGAAGCTGTTTTTT	CASSLVLGRGGKLFF
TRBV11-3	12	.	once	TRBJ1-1	TGTGTCAGCAGCTTAGATCTCACAGAAGCTTCCTTT	CVSSLDLTEASF